The present T cell receptor (beta chain) was sequenced within a study of T cell repertoires in cytomegalovirus infection. Whole-study context: CMV epitopes in the study were HLA-C-restricted (recently identified) and HLA-B-restricted (well studied).

With respect to this clonotype: Its specificity is unknown.

TCRdb used MiXCR to reprocess the reads, holding one entry per CDR3 protein. The sample yields about 920,000 distinct CDR3 sequences, approximately 31% seen once. The TCR sequence derives from a human donor in good health (CMV status not recorded). Some clones in this sample may be carry-over from other donors' samples. This specimen was cultured CD8+ T cells from PBMCs, taken from culture after CMV antigen stimulation.

The CDR3 loop reads CASSPREAPYNEQFF. DNA of the CDR3: TGTGCCAGCTCACCCCGAGAGGCACCCTACAATGAGCAGTTCTTC. This sequence joins TRBV18 and TRBJ2-1; D is ambiguous. The CDR3 covers 15 residues. V was shortened by 3 bases and J by 2 bases, with 11 bases between the two germline ends. Germline-derived CDR1 and CDR2 are KGHSH and LQKENI.